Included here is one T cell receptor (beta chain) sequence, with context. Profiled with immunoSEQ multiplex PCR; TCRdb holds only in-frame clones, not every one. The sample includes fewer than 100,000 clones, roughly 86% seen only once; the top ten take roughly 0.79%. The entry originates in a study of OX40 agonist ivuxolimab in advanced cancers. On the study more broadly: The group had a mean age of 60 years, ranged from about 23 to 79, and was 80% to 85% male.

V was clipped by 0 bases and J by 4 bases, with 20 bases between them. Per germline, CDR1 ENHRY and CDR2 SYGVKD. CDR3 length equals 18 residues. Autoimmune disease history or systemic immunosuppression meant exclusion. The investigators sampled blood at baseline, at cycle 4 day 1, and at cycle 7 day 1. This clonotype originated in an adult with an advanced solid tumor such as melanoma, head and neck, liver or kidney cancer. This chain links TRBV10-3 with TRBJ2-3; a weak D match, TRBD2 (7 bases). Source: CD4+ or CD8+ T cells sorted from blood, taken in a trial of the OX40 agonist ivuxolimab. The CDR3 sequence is CAISESARGAGGPDTQYF. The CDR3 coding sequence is TGTGCCATCAGTGAGTCGGCCCGGGGGGCCGGGGGGCCAGATACGCAGTATTTT.